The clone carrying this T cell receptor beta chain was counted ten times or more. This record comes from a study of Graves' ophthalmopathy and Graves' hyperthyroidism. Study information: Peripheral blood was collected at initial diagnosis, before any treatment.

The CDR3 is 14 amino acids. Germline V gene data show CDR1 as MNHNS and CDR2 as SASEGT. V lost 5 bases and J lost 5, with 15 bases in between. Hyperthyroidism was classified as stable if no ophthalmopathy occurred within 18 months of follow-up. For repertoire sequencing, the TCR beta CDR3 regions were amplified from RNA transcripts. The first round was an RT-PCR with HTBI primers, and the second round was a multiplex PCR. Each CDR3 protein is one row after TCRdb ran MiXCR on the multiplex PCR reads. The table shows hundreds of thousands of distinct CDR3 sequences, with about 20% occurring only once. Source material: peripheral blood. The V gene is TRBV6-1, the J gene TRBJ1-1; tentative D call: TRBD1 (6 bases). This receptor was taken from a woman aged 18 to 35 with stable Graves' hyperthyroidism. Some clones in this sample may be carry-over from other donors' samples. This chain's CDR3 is CASSTPDRRTEAFF. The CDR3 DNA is TGTGCCAGCAGTACCCCCGACAGGAGGACTGAAGCTTTCTTT.